These T cell receptor beta chains were read from a single sample in a study of blood T cell repertoires in COVID-19. Sequencing was performed with immunoSEQ multiplex PCR; in TCRdb, only in-frame clones are kept and a portion is missing. The top ten clones hold 8% to 9.5% of a sample with 71,000 or so clones, 87% of them seen once. The specimen sequenced was peripheral blood. The source is a man over 45 with active COVID-19. Each CDR3 is given with its conserved first and last residue. Each record gives: V gene, J gene, clone size, D gene, CDR3 DNA, CDR3 protein. A D gene is named only where the DNA matches it firmly. Clone size is stated in some rows and not others, as once, few, many or a class when expanded.

v_gene: TRBV12-3/TRBV12-4
j_gene: TRBJ1-1
abundance: .
d_gene: .
CDR3nt: TGTGCCAGCAGTTTAAGCCCGAACACTGAAGCTTTCTTT
CDR3aa: CASSLSPNTEAFF

v_gene: TRBV30
j_gene: TRBJ2-7
abundance: .
d_gene: TRBD2
CDR3nt: TGTGCCTGGGGGACTAACTACGAGCAGTACTTC
CDR3aa: CAWGTNYEQYF

v_gene: TRBV20-1
j_gene: TRBJ2-1
abundance: .
d_gene: .
CDR3nt: TGCAGTGCCCCTCGCCGGAATGAGCAGTTCTTC
CDR3aa: CSAPRRNEQFF

v_gene: TRBV9
j_gene: TRBJ2-1
abundance: .
d_gene: .
CDR3nt: TGTGCCAGCAGCGTAGGCTCTTTAGGAGGAGGTGAGCAGTTCTTC
CDR3aa: CASSVGSLGGGEQFF

v_gene: TRBV18
j_gene: TRBJ2-7
abundance: once
d_gene: TRBD2
CDR3nt: TGTGCCAGCTCACCACCGGGGCGGGAGGAGCAGTACTTC
CDR3aa: CASSPPGREEQYF

v_gene: TRBV7-2
j_gene: TRBJ2-3
abundance: few
d_gene: .
CDR3nt: TGTGCCAGCAGCAATCGGTTGGGGGCGGATACGCAGTATTTT
CDR3aa: CASSNRLGADTQYF

v_gene: TRBV24-1
j_gene: TRBJ2-2
abundance: .
d_gene: TRBD1
CDR3nt: TGTGCCACCAGTGGACCGGGACAGAGTAAGGGGGAGCTGTTTTTT
CDR3aa: CATSGPGQSKGELFF

v_gene: TRBV24-1
j_gene: TRBJ2-5
abundance: .
d_gene: TRBD2
CDR3nt: TGTGCCACCAGTGATCCGCGGGGCGGGAGTGAGACCCAGTACTTC
CDR3aa: CATSDPRGGSETQYF

v_gene: TRBV24-1
j_gene: TRBJ2-7
abundance: .
d_gene: TRBD1
CDR3nt: TGTGCCACCAGTGTCACAGGGGAAAAGGGCTACGAGCAGTACTTC
CDR3aa: CATSVTGEKGYEQYF

v_gene: TRBV7-9
j_gene: TRBJ2-7
abundance: .
d_gene: .
CDR3nt: TGTGCCAGCAGCTTAGGGCTAGCCTACGAGCAGTACTTC
CDR3aa: CASSLGLAYEQYF